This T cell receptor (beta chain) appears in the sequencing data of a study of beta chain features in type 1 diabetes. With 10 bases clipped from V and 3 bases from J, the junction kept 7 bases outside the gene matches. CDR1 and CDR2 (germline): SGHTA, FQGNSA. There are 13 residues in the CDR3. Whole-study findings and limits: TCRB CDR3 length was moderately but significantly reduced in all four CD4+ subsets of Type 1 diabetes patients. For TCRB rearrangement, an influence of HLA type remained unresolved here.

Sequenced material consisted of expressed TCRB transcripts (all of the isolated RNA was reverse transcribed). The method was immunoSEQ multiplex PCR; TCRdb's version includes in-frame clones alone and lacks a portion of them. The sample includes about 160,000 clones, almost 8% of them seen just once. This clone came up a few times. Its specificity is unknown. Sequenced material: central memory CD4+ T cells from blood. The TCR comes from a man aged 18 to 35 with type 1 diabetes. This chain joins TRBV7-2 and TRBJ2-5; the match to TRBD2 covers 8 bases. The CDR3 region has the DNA TGTGCCACTCAGCGGGAGCCCGAAGAGACCCAGTACTTC. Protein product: CATQREPEETQYF.